Listed below are T cell receptor beta chains from one sample, sequenced in a study of early T cells in non-severe SARS-CoV-2 infection. TCRdb recomputed calls from the 5' RACE reads with MiXCR, one row per CDR3 protein. Of 70,000 or so distinct CDR3 sequences in the sample, around 13% are singletons; the top ten hold around 15%. The material sequenced was whole blood. The receptors here all came from an adult who was a healthcare worker with PCR-confirmed SARS-CoV-2 infection or an uninfected control (not recorded which). The CDR3 runs from the conserved cysteine through the conserved F or W. A D gene is named only where the DNA matches it firmly.

D	V	J	CDR3
-	TRBV2	TRBJ2-7	CASSEALIGGEQYF
-	TRBV20-1	TRBJ1-2	CSAWRADGYGYTF
-	TRBV3-1	TRBJ1-1	CASSQRGGGGWNAEAFF
-	TRBV28	TRBJ1-2	CASSLGQHYGYTF
-	TRBV29-1	TRBJ2-7	CSAKGAILSYEQYF
-	TRBV20-1	TRBJ2-1	CSAPDSSQGNEQFF
-	TRBV15	TRBJ1-5	CATTPGRLLNQPQHF
-	TRBV11-2	TRBJ2-2	CASSQDRTGELFF
-	TRBV7-2	TRBJ2-7	CASSFRGAGDPDF
-	TRBV28	TRBJ2-7	CASSPPVQGITYEQYF
-	TRBV11-3	TRBJ2-2	CASSITGNTGELFF
-	TRBV4-1	TRBJ1-1	CASSNRGQGVEAFF
-	TRBV25-1	TRBJ1-6	CASSWPNSPLHF
TRBD2	TRBV12-3/TRBV12-4	TRBJ2-1	CASSPLTSGGAWANEQFF
-	TRBV6-5	TRBJ1-2	CASSYSVPGDYGYTF
-	TRBV20-1	TRBJ1-4	CSASTNPLEKLFF
TRBD1	TRBV27	TRBJ1-4	CATPDRATANEKLFF
-	TRBV12-3/TRBV12-4	TRBJ1-1	CASSWGGLNTEAFF
-	TRBV27	TRBJ1-1	CASSLEGPTEAFF
TRBD1	TRBV20-1	TRBJ2-1	CSALRGGASYNEQFF
TRBD2	TRBV12-3/TRBV12-4	TRBJ2-7	CASRGLAGEQYF
-	TRBV11-2	TRBJ1-1	CASSLSNRNTEAFF
-	TRBV28	TRBJ2-7	CASSTYEQYF
-	TRBV12-3/TRBV12-4	TRBJ2-5	CASTPGRNQETQYF
-	TRBV11-2	TRBJ2-3	CASNGGDTDTQYF
TRBD2	TRBV20-1	TRBJ2-3	CSAIARGGGTDTQYF
-	TRBV6-6	TRBJ1-2	CASSYGGQGENYGYTF
-	TRBV28	TRBJ2-7	CASSAPGQYYEQYF
TRBD1	TRBV4-3	TRBJ2-7	CASSQDGTGIYEQYF
-	TRBV28	TRBJ2-7	CASKRAGRSYEQYF
-	TRBV7-9	TRBJ1-6	CASSRRLVRGSNSPLHF
-	TRBV5-4	TRBJ2-5	CASSTSWAQETQYF
-	TRBV9	TRBJ2-2	CASKRADTGELFF
-	TRBV18	TRBJ1-1	CASSPPSGRLIEAFF
-	TRBV12-3/TRBV12-4	TRBJ1-5	CASSPRGQAQPQHF
TRBD2	TRBV20-1	TRBJ2-3	CSARGSGGTDTQYF
TRBD1	TRBV19	TRBJ1-4	CASSIPGQSSTNEKLFF
-	TRBV2	TRBJ1-6	CASSGVGPHNSPLHF
TRBD1	TRBV5-5	TRBJ1-2	CASSLEVQGPRGYTF
TRBD2	TRBV29-1	TRBJ2-7	CSARGLAGGIYEQYF
TRBD2	TRBV9	TRBJ2-2	CASSPTSGGTNTGELFF
-	TRBV12-3/TRBV12-4	TRBJ1-5	CASSWASNQPQHF
-	TRBV13	TRBJ2-5	CASSPASRGETQYF
-	TRBV4-2	TRBJ2-5	CASSQEVGVWETQYF
-	TRBV28	TRBJ1-5	CASSSGYQPQHF
-	TRBV2	TRBJ2-1	CASSEDEGDSYNEQFF
-	TRBV11-2	TRBJ2-7	CASSLGQKWGGAKRTYEQYF
-	TRBV4-3	TRBJ1-4	CASSPRGSNEKLFF
-	TRBV11-2	TRBJ1-4	CASSGGAMGNEKLFF
-	TRBV19	TRBJ2-7	CATTPGTASSYEQYF
-	TRBV28	TRBJ2-7	CASPYGGTVEQYF
TRBD2	TRBV10-3	TRBJ2-5	CAISEGTSGGRETQYF
-	TRBV7-9	TRBJ2-1	CASSLQGSVNEQFF
-	TRBV12-3/TRBV12-4	TRBJ1-4	CASSFDAFEEKLFF
TRBD1	TRBV4-2	TRBJ1-4	CASSQDKSGGEKLFF
TRBD2	TRBV20-1	TRBJ2-3	CSAIISGGAGDTQYF